The next 2 T cell receptor beta chains were all read from a single sample in a study of siplizumab effects on memory and regulatory T cells. TCRdb's copy holds only in-frame clones and misses some; the assay was immunoSEQ multiplex PCR. The sample has over 85,000 clones, roughly 92% seen once. What was sequenced was CD4+ T cells sorted from blood. The receptor set was obtained from a human donor in good health.

V usage is TRBV9 and J usage is TRBJ2-7, with 7 bases aligning to TRBD1. Germline V gene sequence: CDR1 SGDLS, CDR2 YYNGEE. The V segment lost 4 bases and the J segment 5 bases; nucleotides outside the gene matches: 9. The CDR3 contains 14 residues. CDR3 DNA sequence: TGTGCCAGCAGCCCCACCACAGGGGTCCACGAGCAGTACTTC. Its protein product is CASSPTTGVHEQYF.

This rearrangement joins TRBV5-1 to TRBJ2-2, with D unresolved. The CDR3 is made up of 15 amino acids. CDR1 is SGHRS, CDR2 YFSETQ, per germline. Trimming took 0 bases from V and 0 from J, leaving 6 bases between them. CDR3: CASSLGGANTGELFF. The CDR3, as DNA: TGCGCCAGCAGCTTGGGTGGCGCGAACACCGGGGAGCTGTTTTTT.